The 9 T cell receptor beta chains presented below share a single source sample, sequenced in a study of blood T cell repertoires in COVID-19. TCRdb's table, derived via immunoSEQ multiplex PCR, lists solely in-frame clones and lacks some. The table shows 100,000 to 150,000 clones, with about 88% occurring only once. Sample: peripheral blood. The receptors originated from a woman aged 80 or over with acute or convalescent COVID-19.

The V and J genes are TRBV7-2 and TRBJ2-3; 12 bases fit TRBD2. V was clipped by 1 base and J by 2 bases; unmatched bases: 4. Looked up from germline, CDR1 is SGHTA and CDR2 is FQGNSA. This CDR3 region has 17 residues. The DNA of the CDR3 is TGTGCCAGCAGCTTAGAACTAGCGGGGGGTCCCACAGATACGCAGTATTTT. Translation gives CASSLELAGGPTDTQYF.

The chain has TRBV10-3 and TRBJ2-3; D might be TRBD2 (5 bases). V lost 0 bases, J lost 1 base, and 11 bases lay in between. The CDR3 has 16 amino acids. Germline V gene sequence: CDR1 ENHRY, CDR2 SYGVKD. The CDR3 spells CAISESSGAGTDTQYF. CDR3 DNA: TGTGCCATCAGTGAGTCTTCCGGAGCGGGCACAGATACGCAGTATTTT.

Of note for this clone: The same CDR3 also results from other DNA sequences found in this sample. The chain combines TRBV9 with TRBJ1-3; D unresolved. The CDR3 is 14 amino acids. V gave up 2 bases and J gave up 0 bases, with 6 bases separating them. CDR1 and CDR2 (germline): SGDLS, YYNGEE. CDR3 in amino acids: CASSVGSSGNTIYF. The CDR3 bases are TGTGCCAGCAGCGTCGGGAGCTCTGGAAACACCATATATTTT.

The chain has TRBV15 and TRBJ2-7; D possibly corresponds to TRBD1 (6 bases). The CDR3 has 15 residues. Germline lookup yields CDR1 LNHNV and CDR2 YYDKDF (reference sequence). The germline V and J ends were trimmed by 0 bases and 3 bases, with 12 bases remaining between them. The CDR3 is CATSRDPGQSYEQYF. The CDR3 region has the DNA TGTGCCACCAGCAGAGATCCCGGACAGAGCTACGAGCAGTACTTC.

The chain recombines TRBV7-2 with TRBJ2-5; D uncertain. CDR1 and CDR2 (germline): SGHTA, FQGNSA. With 2 bases removed from V and 1 base from J, the gap between germline ends came to 8 bases. The CDR3 totals 14 residues. CDR3 residues: CASSLTNRQETQYF. The CDR3 DNA is TGTGCCAGCAGCTTAACTAACCGCCAAGAGACCCAGTACTTC. The full variable domain, completed using reference TRBV7-2 and TRBJ2-5, is GAGVSQSPSNKVTEKGKDVELRCDPISGHTALYWYRQSLGQGLEFLIYFQGNSAPDKSGLPSDRFSAERTGGSVSTLTIQRTQQEDSAVYLCASSLTNRQETQYFGPGTRLLVL.

This chain links TRBV6-2 or TRBV6-3 with TRBJ1-2; maybe TRBD1 (5 bases). This CDR3 has 14 residues. Trimming removed 4 bases at V and 0 bases at J, with 9 bases between. CDR1 and CDR2 from the germline V gene are MNHEY and SVGEGT. The CDR3 DNA reads as TGTGCCAGCAGTTGGATAGGGGCTAACTATGGCTACACCTTC. Protein sequence: CASSWIGANYGYTF.

The CDR3 region is CAISESLNREGAFF. The CDR3 DNA follows: TGTGCCATCAGTGAGTCGCTTAATCGTGAGGGAGCTTTCTTT. The chain uses TRBV10-3 and TRBJ1-1; no clear D. The CDR3 sequence is 14 residues long. The V and J ends lost 0 bases and 10 bases respectively, with 15 bases between them. Germline V CDR1 and CDR2: ENHRY, SYGVKD.

The chain carries TRBV9 and TRBJ2-7; the D is unclear. The CDR3 has 12 amino acids. Germline assignment: CDR1 SGDLS and CDR2 YYNGEE. Trimming left V 3 bases short and J 0 bases short, with 4 bases between. CDR3 nucleotide sequence: TGTGCCAGCAGCGGTAACTCCTACGAGCAGTACTTC. This sequence encodes CASSGNSYEQYF. The whole variable domain, filled in from reference TRBV9 and TRBJ2-7, reads DSGVTQTPKHLITATGQRVTLRCSPRSGDLSVYWYQQSLDQGLQFLIQYYNGEERAKGNILERFSAQQFPDLHSELNLSSLELGDSALYFCASSGNSYEQYFGPGTRLTVT.

The chain employs TRBV5-8 and TRBJ1-5; TRBD1 matches at 7 bases. Germline CDR1 reads SGHTS; CDR2 reads YDEGEE. Germline trimming cut 4 bases from V and 0 bases from J; bases unmatched to any gene: 7. The length of the CDR3 is 16 residues. CDR3 sequence (DNA): TGTGCCAGCAGCCTTGGGACAGTCTATAGCAATCAGCCCCAGCATTTT. Protein sequence: CASSLGTVYSNQPQHF.